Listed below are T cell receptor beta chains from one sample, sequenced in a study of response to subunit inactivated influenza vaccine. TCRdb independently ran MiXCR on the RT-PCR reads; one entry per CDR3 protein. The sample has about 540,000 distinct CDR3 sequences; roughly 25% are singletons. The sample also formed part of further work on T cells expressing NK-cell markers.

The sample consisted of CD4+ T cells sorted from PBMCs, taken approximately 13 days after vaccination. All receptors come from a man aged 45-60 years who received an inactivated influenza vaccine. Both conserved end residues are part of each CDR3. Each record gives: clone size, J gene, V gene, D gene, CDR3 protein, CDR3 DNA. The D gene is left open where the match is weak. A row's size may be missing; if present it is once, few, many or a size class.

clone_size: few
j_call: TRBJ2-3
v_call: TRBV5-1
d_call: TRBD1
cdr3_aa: CASSVGQTTDTQYF
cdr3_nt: TGCGCCAGCAGCGTGGGACAGACCACAGATACGCAGTATTTT

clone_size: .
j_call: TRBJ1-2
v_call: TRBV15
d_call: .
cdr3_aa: CATSRDRANYGYTF
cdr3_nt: TGTGCCACCAGCAGAGACAGAGCTAACTATGGCTACACCTTC

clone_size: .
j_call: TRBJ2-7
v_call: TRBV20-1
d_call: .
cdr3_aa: CSAARGAYEQYF
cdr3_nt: TGCAGTGCGGCCAGGGGTGCCTACGAGCAGTACTTC

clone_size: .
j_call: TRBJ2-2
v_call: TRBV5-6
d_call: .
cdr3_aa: CASSAGNTGELFF
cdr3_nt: TGTGCCAGCTCGGCGGGGAACACCGGGGAGCTGTTTTTT

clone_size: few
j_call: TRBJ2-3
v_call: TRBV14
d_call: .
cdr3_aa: CASSQVLGNTDTQYF
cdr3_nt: TGTGCCAGCAGCCAAGTCTTAGGGAACACAGATACGCAGTATTTT

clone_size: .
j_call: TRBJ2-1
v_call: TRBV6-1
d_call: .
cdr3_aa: CASRTYRQGGNEQFF
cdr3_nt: TGTGCCAGCAGAACATACAGACAGGGAGGCAATGAGCAGTTCTTC

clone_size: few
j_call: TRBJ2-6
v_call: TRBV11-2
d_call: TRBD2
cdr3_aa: CASSLVSGIGGGANVLTF
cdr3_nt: TGTGCCAGCAGCTTAGTTAGCGGGATAGGCGGTGGGGCCAACGTCCTGACTTTC

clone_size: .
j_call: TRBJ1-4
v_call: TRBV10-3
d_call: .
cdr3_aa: CAISLGADGKLFF
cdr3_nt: TGTGCCATCTCCCTGGGGGCGGACGGAAAACTGTTTTTT

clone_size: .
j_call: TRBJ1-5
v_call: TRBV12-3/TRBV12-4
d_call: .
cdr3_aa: CASSLSQGPQPQHF
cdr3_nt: TGTGCCAGCAGCCTGTCGCAGGGGCCTCAGCCCCAGCATTTT

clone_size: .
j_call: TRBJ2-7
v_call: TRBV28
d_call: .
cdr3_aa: CASSRIEGFGEQYF
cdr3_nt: TGTGCCAGCAGCCGCATCGAAGGGTTCGGCGAGCAGTACTTC

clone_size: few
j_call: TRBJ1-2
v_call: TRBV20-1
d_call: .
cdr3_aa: CSAGESANYGYTF
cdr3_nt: TGCAGTGCTGGAGAGTCCGCTAACTATGGCTACACCTTC